Presented here are 18 T cell receptor beta chains from one specimen sequenced in a study of T cell repertoires in cytomegalovirus infection. These receptors have no identified antigens. TCRdb analysed the reads with MiXCR anew, one entry per CDR3 protein. Seen here are fewer than 1,000,000 distinct CDR3 sequences, about a third observed once, and the top ten hold 11% to 15%. This specimen consisted of cultured CD8+ T cells from PBMCs, obtained from culture after CMV antigen stimulation. The origin of the receptors is a human donor in good health (CMV status not recorded). Some clones in this sample may be carry-over from other donors' samples.

This clonotype was recorded at least ten times. The V and J genes are TRBV4-1 and TRBJ1-6; D gene uncertain. Germline V gene lookup returns CDR1 MGHRA and CDR2 YSYEKL. The ends were cut back, 0 bases at V and 10 bases at J, with 4 bases in the middle. The CDR3 extends over 12 amino acids. The CDR3 nucleotides are TGCGCCAGCAGCCAAGATTACTCACCCCTCCACTTT. This encodes CASSQDYSPLHF.

The gene calls are TRBV6-1 and TRBJ2-1; perhaps TRBD1 as D (6 bases). Germline CDR1 MNHNS, CDR2 SASEGT. Trimming took off 1 base at V and 5 bases at J, with 12 bases between the two ends. The CDR3 totals 15 residues. CDR3 amino acids: CASSEGEGGHNEQFF. The CDR3 bases are TGTGCCAGCAGTGAAGGAGAAGGGGGTCACAATGAGCAGTTCTTC.

This clonotype was detected a few times. The chain joins TRBV4-1 to TRBJ1-1; tentatively, D is TRBD1 (5 bases). Germline V gives CDR1 MGHRA, CDR2 YSYEKL. V shed 1 base and J shed 0 bases, with 15 bases lying between them. The CDR3 contains 17 residues. CDR3 DNA: TGCGCCAGCAGCCAAGTGGGACCGGGAAACATGAACACTGAAGCTTTCTTT. Encoded protein: CASSQVGPGNMNTEAFF.

This rearrangement joins TRBV11-2 to TRBJ1-3; no firm D call. The ends were cut back, 5 bases at V and 2 bases at J, with 13 bases in the middle. Per germline, CDR1 SGHAT and CDR2 FQNNGV. The CDR3 spans 15 residues. Written as DNA, the CDR3 is TGTGCCAGCAGCCCTTGGAAGCAGACTGGAAACACCATATATTTT. This encodes CASSPWKQTGNTIYF.

This clonotype was seen repeatedly, ten times or more. This chain links TRBV12-3 or TRBV12-4 with TRBJ1-2; 7 nucleotides match TRBD1. This CDR3 region has 13 residues. With 11 bases clipped from V and 5 bases from J, the junction kept 11 bases outside the gene matches. The CDR3 loop is CAVIGTESYGYTF. CDR3 nucleotides: TGTGCCGTGATAGGGACAGAGAGTTATGGCTACACCTTC.

The J gene is TRBJ2-1, the V gene TRBV7-9; D possibly corresponds to TRBD2 (5 bases). Trimming shortened V by 5 bases and J by 9 bases, and 8 bases separated the two germline ends. There are 11 residues in the CDR3. Germline CDR1 SEHNR, CDR2 FQNEAQ (reference sequence). The CDR3 reads CASSVAGEQFF. Here the CDR3 DNA reads TGTGCCAGCAGCGTTGCGGGTGAGCAGTTCTTC.

About this clonotype: This may be a read error: a much more frequent sequence differs by one nucleotide. The chain combines TRBV7-2 with TRBJ2-3, with TRBD2 matching over 8 bases. This CDR3 comprises 16 residues. The V segment lost 4 bases and the J segment 6 bases; nucleotides outside the gene matches: 12. Germline CDR1 is SGHTA and CDR2 is FQGNSA. DNA of the CDR3: TGTGCCAGCAGCTCGACCTTACTAGCGGCCAAGGATACGCAGTATTTT. The encoded protein is CASSSTLLAAKDTQYF.

V gene TRBV24-1 combines with J gene TRBJ2-2; possibly TRBD1 or TRBD2 for D (5 bases each). Trimming shortened V by 0 bases and J by 4 bases, and 17 bases separated the two germline ends. Germline CDR1 is KGHDR and CDR2 is SFDVKD. This CDR3 spans 18 amino acids. CDR3 loop: CATSDLSGTSPGTGELFF. The CDR3 bases are TGTGCCACCAGTGATTTGTCGGGGACGTCTCCGGGCACCGGGGAGCTGTTTTTT.

This clonotype was detected only a few times. The chain carries TRBV3-1 and TRBJ2-3, with D possibly being TRBD1 or TRBD2 (5 bases each). This CDR3 is 16 amino acids long. The germline V and J ends were trimmed by 0 bases and 1 base, with 11 bases remaining between them. Looked up from germline, CDR1 is LGHDT and CDR2 is YNNKEL (reference sequence). The CDR3 DNA reads TGTGCCAGCAGCCAAGATCTATTGGGGGGCACAGATACGCAGTATTTT. It codes for CASSQDLLGGTDTQYF.

The chain employs TRBV7-2 and TRBJ2-5, with unresolved D. The V and J ends lost 4 bases and 5 bases respectively, with 14 bases between them. This CDR3 has 14 residues. The germline V gene has CDR1 SGHTA and CDR2 FQGNSA. CDR3 in DNA: TGTGCCAGCAGCTCCAATAGAGCACGGGAGACCCAGTACTTC. Its protein is CASSSNRARETQYF.

This clonotype was seen a few times. The chain combines TRBV24-1 with TRBJ2-7; 12 bases match TRBD2. Looked up from germline, CDR1 is KGHDR and CDR2 is SFDVKD. The CDR3 consists of 15 residues. The junction had 8 bases not matched to a gene; V was cut back by 3 bases and J by 9 bases. The CDR3 here is CATSDTGLAGRRQYV. The CDR3 nucleotides read TGTGCCACCAGTGATACCGGACTAGCGGGGCGACGGCAGTACGTC.

The chain couples TRBV13 to TRBJ2-7; TRBD1 aligns across 10 bases. There are 15 residues in the CDR3. V was clipped by 5 bases and J by 2 bases; unmatched bases: 6. Germline V gives CDR1 PRHDT, CDR2 FYEKMQ (reference sequence). The CDR3 DNA sequence: TGTGCCAGCAGCCCCGGGACAGGGGTTCCCTACGAGCAGTACTTC. It is translated as CASSPGTGVPYEQYF.

This clonotype was observed a handful of times. The V gene is TRBV4-1, the J gene TRBJ1-3, with D unclear. There are 13 residues in the CDR3. Per germline, CDR1 MGHRA and CDR2 YSYEKL. Trimming took off 5 bases at V and 4 bases at J, with 9 bases between the two ends. This CDR3 is CASSSTRGNTIYF. The CDR3 nucleotides are TGCGCCAGCAGCTCCACAAGGGGAAACACCATATATTTT.

This clonotype appeared a few times. J is TRBJ2-1 and V is TRBV12-3 or TRBV12-4; 11 positions match TRBD2. Trimming cost V 4 bases and J 8 bases; bases outside gene matches: 10. The CDR3 sequence is 16 residues long. The CDR3 spells CASSSLSGGGDHEQFF. The CDR3 DNA reads as TGTGCCAGCAGTTCCCTTAGCGGGGGGGGGGACCATGAGCAGTTCTTC.

This chain uses TRBV27 with TRBJ1-5, with 7 bases aligning to TRBD1. Germline lookup yields CDR1 MNHEY and CDR2 SMNVEV (reference sequence). This CDR3 has 15 amino acids. The V gene end was trimmed by 5 bases and the J gene end by 4 bases; junction bases not matched to a gene: 8. The CDR3, as DNA: TGTGCCAGCAGTGGCTGGGACAGCTGGAATCAGCCCCAGCATTTT. It is translated as CASSGWDSWNQPQHF.

Written as DNA, the CDR3 is TGTGCCAGCAGTTTATCTGCACAGTTTTACAATGAGCAGTTCTTC. As protein: CASSLSAQFYNEQFF. J is TRBJ2-1 and V is TRBV27; D is uncertain. The CDR3 runs to 15 residues. The V gene's germline CDR1 is MNHEY and CDR2 SMNVEV (reference sequence). Trimming took 0 bases from V and 4 from J, leaving 10 bases between them.

The chain recombines TRBV20-1 with TRBJ1-2; 11 nucleotides align to TRBD1. The V gene's germline CDR1 is DFQATT and CDR2 SNEGSKA (reference sequence). This CDR3 is built from 13 residues. The trim removed 4 bases at V and 4 bases at J, leaving 2 bases unmatched. CDR3 coding DNA: TGCAGTGCTAAGGACAGGGGGCCCTATGGCTACACCTTC. Amino acid sequence: CSAKDRGPYGYTF.

This clonotype was observed a handful of times. The chain is built from TRBV7-3 and TRBJ1-5; possibly TRBD1 for D (6 bases). V lost 3 bases and J 2 bases, leaving 11 bases between the germline ends. The CDR3 runs 15 residues. Germline V lookup: CDR1 SGHTA, CDR2 FQGTGA. CDR3 DNA sequence: TGTGCCAGCAGCTTCAGGGGTGGAGGCAATCAGCCCCAGCATTTT. It is translated as CASSFRGGGNQPQHF.